The following is a T cell receptor (beta chain) sequence with its context. Its antigen remains unidentified. The record originates from a study of T-cell reconstitution after alpha-beta-depleted transplantation in children. Broader study findings: After transplant, at about two months, alpha-beta T cells were reportedly derived from several hundred expanded graft clones. Fresh T-cell production supplied most of the T-cell counts and diversity seen one year after transplant.

Unique molecular identifiers were used in preparing the TCRbeta library. TCRdb itself ran the PCR reads through MiXCR, one entry per CDR3 protein. Among more than 400,000 distinct CDR3 sequences listed, approximately 41% were seen once. V was cut by 6 bases and J by 2 bases, with 12 bases left in between. From germline, CDR1 is DFQATT and CDR2 SNEGSKA (reference sequence). The CDR3 runs to 13 residues. This receptor was taken from a girl aged 2 to 9 with aplastic anemia, due to receive a stem cell transplant. The V and J genes are TRBV20-1 and TRBJ2-3; D ambiguous. This sample comprised PBMCs, obtained before TCRalphabeta/CD19-depleted stem cell transplant. The CDR3 nucleotides are TGCAGTGCCCGTAGGACCCCCACAGATACGCAGTATTTT. Its translation is CSARRTPTDTQYF.